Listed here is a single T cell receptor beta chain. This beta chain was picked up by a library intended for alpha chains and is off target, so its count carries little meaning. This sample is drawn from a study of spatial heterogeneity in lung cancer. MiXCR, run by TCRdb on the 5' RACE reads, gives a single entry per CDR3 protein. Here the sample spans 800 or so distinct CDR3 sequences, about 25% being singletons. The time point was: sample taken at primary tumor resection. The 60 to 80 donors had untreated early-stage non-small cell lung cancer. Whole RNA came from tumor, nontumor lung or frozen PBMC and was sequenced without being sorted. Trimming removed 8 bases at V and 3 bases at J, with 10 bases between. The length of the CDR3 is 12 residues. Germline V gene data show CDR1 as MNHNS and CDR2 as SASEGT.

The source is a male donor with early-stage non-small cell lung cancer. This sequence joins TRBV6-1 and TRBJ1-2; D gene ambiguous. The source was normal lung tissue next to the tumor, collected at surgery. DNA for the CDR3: TGTGCCAGCTCGGACGGACACTATGGCTACACCTTC. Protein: CASSDGHYGYTF.